Shown below are 26 T cell receptor beta chains from a single sample sequenced in a study of CD8+ T cells in alopecia areata. CD4, CD8alpha, NKG2D, NKG2ACE and other markers were used to sort pooled cutaneous lymph node cells. TCR sequencing used cDNA made by reverse transcription of extracted RNA. Libraries were prepared by immunoSEQ multiplex PCR; TCRdb keeps only in-frame clonotypes and omits some of them. The record shows 200,000 to 300,000 clones for this sample, with no singletons present. Specimen: CD4+ T cells sorted from a lymph node. These TCRs come from a C3H/HeJ mouse with alopecia areata. The MHC haplotype of this mouse line is H2-k.

The sample holds a few counts of this clone. Mouse gene names and germline throughout. The read comes to an end 4 residues before the CDR3 does, leaving the germline J gene to fill in the end. This chain links TRBV5 with TRBJ2-1, with D perhaps TRBD2 (6 bases). V lost 0 bases and J lost 3, with 12 bases in between. CDR3 length equals 16 residues. Germline CDR1 and CDR2: LGHNA and YNLKQL (reference sequence). The CDR3 is CASSQDAGALYAEQFF. CDR3 DNA, as far as it was read: TGTGCCAGCAGCCAAGATGCTGGGGCCCTCTATGCT.

There are a few counts of this clone. Mouse names are used for the genes. The read terminates 4 residues before the CDR3 end, so the remaining end is supplied by the germline J gene. This sequence joins TRBV1 and TRBJ2-5, with TRBD2 matching 10 bases. CDR1 NSQYPW and CDR2 LRSPGD come from the germline V gene (reference sequence). The CDR3 has 16 residues. J gave up 0 bases and V 4 bases, and 4 bases lay outside the gene matches. CDR3 sequence: CTCSGLGGLNQDTQYF. The DNA read from the CDR3 is TGCACCTGCAGTGGACTGGGGGGACTTAACCAAGAC.

In the case of this clone: Mouse names are used for the genes. Read sequence stops 4 residues before the CDR3 end, and the germline J gene provides the missing end. The chain employs TRBV19 and TRBJ2-1; 13 bases are shared with TRBD2. V was pared by 7 bases and J by 3 bases, with 4 bases of the junction left unmatched. The germline V gene has CDR1 FNHDT and CDR2 SITEND (reference sequence). The length of the CDR3 is 15 residues. CDR3 sequence: CASLGLGGVYAEQFF. The sequenced CDR3 bases are TGTGCCAGCCTGGGACTGGGGGGGGTCTATGCT.

This clone was counted only a few times. Here the gene names and germline are mouse. The CDR3 end is not reached by the read, which stops 4 residues before it; the germline J gene fills it in. The gene calls are TRBV19 and TRBJ2-7, with TRBD1 identical over 10 bases. The CDR3 spans 14 residues. The J segment lost 3 bases and the V segment lost 3 bases, leaving 3 bases of the junction unmatched. Per germline, CDR1 FNHDT and CDR2 SITEND (reference sequence). The CDR3: CASSNRDRGYEQYF. The DNA read from the CDR3 is TGTGCCAGCAGTAACCGGGACAGGGGCTAT.

Turning to this clone: Any gene name here is a mouse gene name. From the germline J gene comes the end of the CDR3, since the read stops 4 residues before it. This chain uses TRBV5 with TRBJ2-7; 12 nucleotides agree with TRBD2. Losses at the gene ends were 3 bases for V and 2 bases for J; bases not matched to a gene: 2. In germline, CDR1 is LGHNA, CDR2 YNLKQL (reference sequence). This CDR3 is 15 amino acids long. CDR3 bases read: TGTGCCAGCAGCCATAGGACTGGGGGGGCCTAT. Protein sequence: CASSHRTGGAY. The CDR3 reads in full as CASSHRTGGAYEQYF.

In regard to this clone: The listed genes are named as in mouse. With the read ending 4 residues before the CDR3 end, the germline J gene is used to fill in that end. The genes are TRBV5 and TRBJ2-3; 13 positions agree with TRBD2. The CDR3 totals 19 residues. Germline assignment: CDR1 LGHNA and CDR2 YNLKQL (reference sequence). V lost 4 bases, J lost 0 bases, and 10 bases stayed unmatched. Partial CDR3 DNA: TGTGCCAGCAGCCCTCAGGACTGGGGGGGCGCGAGTAGTGCAGAA. Its protein product is CASSPQDWGGASSAE. The whole CDR3 region reads CASSPQDWGGASSAETLYF.

Worth noting for this clone: Gene names are mouse gene names. Read coverage stops 4 residues before the CDR3 terminus; the germline J gene supplies the remainder. This rearrangement joins TRBV13-3 to TRBJ2-5; D gene unclear. The CDR3 is 13 amino acids. Germline V gene data show CDR1 as NNHDY and CDR2 as SYVADS. The V end lost 2 bases, the J end lost 0 bases, and 4 bases lay between the germline ends. CDR3 sequence reads: CASSESNQDTQYF. The sequenced part of the CDR3 DNA is TGTGCCAGCAGTGAAAGTAACCAAGAC.

This clone was found a few times. Gene names and germline refer to mouse. The sequenced fragment ends 4 residues before the CDR3 boundary, so the rest is inferred from the germline J gene. The chain combines TRBV19 with TRBJ2-1; 11 bases agree with TRBD2. V was clipped by 4 bases and J by 3 bases; unmatched bases: 6. Germline CDR1 and CDR2: FNHDT and SITEND (reference sequence). The CDR3 covers 16 residues. Incomplete CDR3 DNA: TGTGCCAGCAGTCCGGGACTGGGGGTACGCTATGCT. This sequence encodes CASSPGLGVRYA. Given in full, the CDR3 is CASSPGLGVRYAEQFF.

This clone was counted a few times. Each gene name is a mouse one. The read halts 4 residues ahead of the CDR3 end, with the missing end drawn from the germline J gene. The chain is built from TRBV31 and TRBJ2-1, with D possibly TRBD2 on 5 matching bases. The CDR3 totals 15 residues. Germline CDR1 is GKSSPN and CDR2 is SITVG. V lost 0 bases and J lost 4, with 13 bases in between. Here the CDR3 reads CAWSLVGVGYAEQFF. The sequenced CDR3 bases are TGTGCCTGGAGTCTAGTTGGGGTAGGGTATGCT.

This clone was detected a few times. The gene names here belong to mouse. The read terminates 4 residues before the CDR3 end, so the remaining end is supplied by the germline J gene. Other DNA sequences in the sample encode the same CDR3. The chain carries TRBV1 and TRBJ2-2; 9 nucleotides line up with TRBD1. The trim removed 2 bases at V and 5 bases at J, leaving 3 bases unmatched. The germline gives CDR1 NSQYPW, CDR2 LRSPGD (reference sequence). This CDR3 region has 15 residues. The CDR3 DNA, read in part, is TGCACCTGCAGTGCACCGGGACAGGGAACCGGG. Its translation: CTCSAPGQGTG. From start to end, the CDR3 is CTCSAPGQGTGQLYF.

This clone appeared a few times. The germline and genes are mouse ones. The CDR3 end is not reached by the read, which stops 4 residues before it; the germline J gene fills it in. The chain is built from TRBV17 and TRBJ2-1, with 12 nucleotides matching TRBD2. The germline V gene has CDR1 MNHDT and CDR2 YYDKIL. The CDR3 has 15 amino acids. The ends lost 8 bases at V and 1 base at J; junction bases unmatched: 3. Partial CDR3 DNA: TGTGCTAGCCGGGACTGGGGGGTAAACTATGCT. This gives the protein CASRDWGVNYA. The complete CDR3 reads CASRDWGVNYAEQFF.

This clone was observed a handful of times. Each gene name is a mouse one. The read stops 4 residues short of the end of the CDR3; the missing end is completed from the germline J gene. This rearrangement joins TRBV19 to TRBJ2-1; 8 nucleotides agree with TRBD2. The length of the CDR3 is 15 residues. CDR1 and CDR2 from the germline V gene are FNHDT and SITEND (reference sequence). CDR3 region: CASSHRDWLGAEQFF. The part of the CDR3 DNA that was read is TGTGCCAGCAGTCACCGGGACTGGTTGGGCGCT.

There are a few counts of this clone. Genes and germline come from the mouse. With the read ending 4 residues before the CDR3 end, the germline J gene is used to fill in that end. This chain links TRBV29 with TRBJ2-5, with TRBD2 matching 13 bases. Germline V gene sequence: CDR1 MSHET, CDR2 SYDVDS. The CDR3 extends over 14 amino acids. CDR3 bases read: TGTGCTAGCAGTCGGACTGGGGGGGCGGAC. It is translated as CASSRTGGAD. The complete CDR3 sequence is CASSRTGGADTQYF.

This clone was counted a few times. The genes are named according to mouse. The read terminates 4 residues ahead of where the CDR3 ends, so the germline J gene completes it. This chain joins TRBV13-1 and TRBJ2-4; no clear D. The germline CDR1 and CDR2 sequences are NSHNY and SYGAGN. This CDR3 is built from 11 residues. The CDR3 region is CASSAQNTLYF. CDR3 bases read: TGTGCCAGCAGTGCCCAGAAC.

This clone was counted between two and nine times. Mouse gene names apply. The read terminates 4 residues ahead of where the CDR3 ends, so the germline J gene completes it. The genes are TRBV14 and TRBJ2-3, with 11 bases that match TRBD2. Germline CDR1 SGHDT, CDR2 FRDEAV. This CDR3 is 14 amino acids long. The CDR3 loop reads CASSLGTGGETLYF. The sequenced part of the CDR3 DNA is TGTGCCAGCAGTTTAGGGACTGGGGGAGAA.

As concerns this clone: Gene names refer to mouse genes. The read ends 4 residues shy of where the CDR3 ends; the end is completed using the germline J gene. This CDR3 is also generated by other DNA sequences in the sample. The rearrangement links TRBV13-1 to TRBJ1-2; possibly TRBD1 for D (6 bases). The CDR3 sequence is 13 residues long. CDR1 and CDR2 (germline): NSHNY, SYGAGN. Trimming stripped 5 bases from V and 0 bases from J, with 8 bases between. CDR3 DNA (partial): TGTGCCAGCAGCAACAGGGCAAACTCC. It yields the protein CASSNRANS. The whole CDR3 region reads CASSNRANSDYTF.

There are a few counts of this clone. The genes and germline here are from mouse. Other DNA sequences of this sample code for an identical CDR3. The sequenced part of the CDR3 DNA is TGTGCCTGGAGTCAGGGGGATCAAGAC. Protein sequence: CAWSQGDQD. The CDR3 reads in full as CAWSQGDQDTQYF. The V and J genes are TRBV31 and TRBJ2-5; D is possibly TRBD1 (6 bases). The read terminates 4 residues before the CDR3 end, so the remaining end is supplied by the germline J gene. Trimming took 1 base from V and 3 from J, leaving 8 bases between them. In germline, CDR1 is GKSSPN, CDR2 SITVG. This CDR3 has 13 residues.

A few counts support this clone. Gene names are the mouse ones. The CDR3 end lies 4 residues beyond the end of the read and is filled in from the germline J gene. The same CDR3 can be traced to other DNA sequences in this sample. The chain employs TRBV1 and TRBJ2-2; 9 bases are shared with TRBD2. The CDR3 has 16 amino acids. V was pared by 3 bases and J by 1 base, with 3 bases of the junction left unmatched. The germline V gene has CDR1 NSQYPW and CDR2 LRSPGD (reference sequence). CDR3 amino acids: CTCSAPGLGNTGQLYF. The CDR3 bases that were read are TGCACCTGCAGTGCGCCGGGACTGGGAAACACCGGG.

Remarks on this clone: Mouse gene names and germline throughout. The CDR3 is cut off 4 residues early in the read; its end comes from the germline J gene. The chain combines TRBV19 with TRBJ2-2, with a possible D match to TRBD1 (6 bases). The CDR3 is made up of 16 amino acids. V dropped 5 bases and J dropped 0 bases, with 14 bases sitting between them. Per the germline V gene, CDR1 is FNHDT and CDR2 is SITEND (reference sequence). The CDR3 sequence: CASSPDRLANTGQLYF. The covered CDR3 bases are TGTGCCAGCAGCCCCGACAGGCTCGCAAACACCGGG.

With respect to this clone: The germline and genes are mouse ones. Read data end 4 residues before the CDR3 end; the end is taken from the germline J gene. The rearrangement uses TRBV13-3 and TRBJ2-2, with no clear D. The CDR3 spans 13 residues. Germline values: CDR1 NNHDY, CDR2 SYVADS. V lost 6 bases, J lost 1 base, and 7 bases lay in between. Here the CDR3 reads CASNSRNTGQLYF. The sequenced part of the CDR3 DNA is TGTGCCAGCAACAGCAGAAACACCGGG.

This clone was picked up a small number of times. Germline and genes here are mouse. Read sequence stops 4 residues before the CDR3 end, and the germline J gene provides the missing end. The chain has TRBV13-2 and TRBJ2-7; 8 bases map to TRBD2. V lost 2 bases to trimming and J lost 0 bases; unmatched junction nucleotides: 4. Germline V lookup: CDR1 NNHNN, CDR2 SYGAGS (reference sequence). The length of the CDR3 is 15 residues. This CDR3 reads CASGENWGNSYEQYF. The sequenced part of the CDR3 DNA is TGTGCCAGCGGTGAAAACTGGGGGAACTCCTAT.

Turning to this clone: Any gene name here is a mouse gene name. The CDR3 end is not reached by the read, which stops 4 residues before it; the germline J gene fills it in. The chain is built from TRBV19 and TRBJ2-2; 8 bases are shared with TRBD1. The CDR3 length is 15 residues. Germline V gene lookup returns CDR1 FNHDT and CDR2 SITEND (reference sequence). V lost 6 bases, J lost 0 bases, and 4 bases stayed unmatched. CDR3 sequence: CASTGQGSNTGQLYF. The sequenced part of the CDR3 DNA is TGTGCCAGCACCGGACAGGGCTCAAACACCGGG.

There are many counts of this clone. The listed genes are named as in mouse. The CDR3 goes on 3 residues after the read ends, and that part is filled in from the germline J gene. This chain uses TRBV13-2 with TRBJ1-6, with D unresolved. Being an ORF, TRBJ1-6 has a function that is uncertain. CDR1 NNHNN and CDR2 SYGAGS come from the germline V gene (reference sequence). V lost 2 bases and J 8 bases, leaving 11 bases between the germline ends. The CDR3 has 14 amino acids. This CDR3 is CASGEWGRDSPLYF. Partial CDR3 DNA: TGTGCCAGCGGTGAGTGGGGTAGAGATTCGCCC.

This clone was counted a few times. All gene names here are mouse names. The sequenced fragment ends 4 residues before the CDR3 boundary, so the rest is inferred from the germline J gene. Other DNA sequences in this sample translate to the same CDR3. The V call is TRBV5, the J call TRBJ2-5; D might be TRBD1 (5 bases). Germline V gene lookup returns CDR1 LGHNA and CDR2 YNLKQL (reference sequence). The CDR3 is made up of 14 amino acids. Deletions cut 1 base from V and 1 base from J, with 6 bases between. The CDR3 reads CASSQGTYQDTQYF. Incomplete CDR3 DNA: TGTGCCAGCAGCCAAGGGACATACCAAGAC.

This clone was detected only a few times. Genes and germline come from the mouse. The read ends 4 residues early relative to the CDR3; the germline J gene fills the gap. The chain couples TRBV19 to TRBJ2-4; a weak D match, TRBD1 (6 bases). The germline V and J ends were trimmed by 4 bases and 2 bases, with 8 bases remaining between them. CDR1 and CDR2 (germline): FNHDT, SITEND (reference sequence). The CDR3 sequence is 13 residues long. CDR3 amino acids: CASSGQNQNTLYF. The part of the CDR3 DNA that was read is TGTGCCAGCAGTGGACAGAATCAAAAC.

This clone has a handful of counts. The gene names given are mouse names. The read ends 4 residues shy of where the CDR3 ends; the end is completed using the germline J gene. This rearrangement joins TRBV13-1 to TRBJ2-1, with 8 bases lining up with TRBD2. This CDR3 is built from 15 residues. Germline-derived CDR1 and CDR2 are NSHNY and SYGAGN. The V segment lost 3 bases and the J segment 2 bases; nucleotides outside the gene matches: 4. The sequenced CDR3 bases are TGTGCCAGCAGTGCGGGGGGGCGAGACTATGCT. Residues: CASSAGGRDYA. The whole CDR3 sequence reads CASSAGGRDYAEQFF.